The 7 T cell receptor beta chains below come from one sample, sequenced in a study of cytomegalovirus exposure and HLA in healthy donors (dated by TCRdb to 2017 to 2019). Library preparation was by the immunoSEQ multiplex PCR assay. A mixture of 60 forward primers for TCR Vbeta segments and 13 reverse primers for TCR Jbeta segments was used in the multiplex PCR. Here the immuneACCESS table is served through TCRdb, limited to in-frame sequences with V and J called. Missing clones are a known gap in these copies; in checked studies unresolved V genes cover under half, and the rest lacks a known reason. The sample table lists about 160,000 clones, about 81% of them with a count of one. The biggest ten clones account for under 2% of the sample. Sequenced sample: PBMCs. Every receptor here comes from a woman in her late teens or twenties in good health and CMV-seronegative.

J is TRBJ1-2 and V is TRBV7-2, with a weak D call TRBD1 (6 bases). From germline, CDR1 is SGHTA and CDR2 FQGNSA. Trimming stripped 0 bases from V and 2 bases from J, with 19 bases between. The CDR3 covers 18 residues. CDR3 coding DNA: TGTGCCAGCAGCTTAGCGCTTTTTGGTGGCAGGGGAAACTATGGCTACACCTTC. This encodes CASSLALFGGRGNYGYTF. The whole variable domain, filled in from reference TRBV7-2 and TRBJ1-2, reads GAGVSQSPSNKVTEKGKDVELRCDPISGHTALYWYRQSLGQGLEFLIYFQGNSAPDKSGLPSDRFSAERTGGSVSTLTIQRTQQEDSAVYLCASSLALFGGRGNYGYTFGSGTRLTVV.

This clone was counted between two and nine times. V usage is TRBV9 and J usage is TRBJ2-3, with 9 positions matching TRBD2. Trimming cost V 1 base and J 4 bases; bases outside gene matches: 4. This CDR3 has 15 residues. CDR1 SGDLS and CDR2 YYNGEE come from the germline V gene. For the CDR3, the DNA is TGTGCCAGCAGCGTAAATAGCGGGGGACCAGATACGCAGTATTTT. Encoded protein: CASSVNSGGPDTQYF. The complete variable domain, with remaining parts taken from reference TRBV9 and TRBJ2-3, reads DSGVTQTPKHLITATGQRVTLRCSPRSGDLSVYWYQQSLDQGLQFLIQYYNGEERAKGNILERFSAQQFPDLHSELNLSSLELGDSALYFCASSVNSGGPDTQYFGPGTRLTVL.

This clone was counted once. The chain recombines TRBV27 with TRBJ1-2; 9 bases line up with TRBD1. The V and J ends lost 4 bases and 6 bases, in that order; junction bases with no gene match: 15. The CDR3 sequence is 17 residues long. Germline CDR1 and CDR2: MNHEY and SMNVEV (reference sequence). CDR3 in DNA: TGTGCCAGCAGTTCATCCCATGGGGGACAGGGAGTCGATGGCTACACCTTC. Its translation is CASSSSHGGQGVDGYTF.

V usage is TRBV19 and J usage is TRBJ2-7; D is possibly TRBD1 (7 bases). The CDR3 consists of 15 residues. Germline CDR1 and CDR2: LNHDA and SQIVND (reference sequence). Between the trimmed V and J ends, which lost 5 bases and 2 bases, there was a span of 16 bases. This chain's CDR3 is CASSAAGQRPYEQYF. In nucleotides, the CDR3 is TGTGCCAGTAGTGCCGCGGGACAGAGACCCTACGAGCAGTACTTC.

This clone was counted once. This chain links TRBV1 with TRBJ2-5; TRBD2 is the table's D call, not checked against the DNA. TRBV1 corresponds to a pseudogene. The CDR3 covers 15 residues. The CDR3, as DNA: TGCACCAGCAGGCCGCCGGGACTAGATCAAGAGACCCAGTACTTC. Its protein product is CTSRPPGLDQETQYF.

V is TRBV20-1 and J is TRBJ1-1, with D unresolved. V shed 0 bases and J shed 6 bases, with 5 bases lying between them. The CDR3 has 11 residues. Germline V gene data show CDR1 as DFQATT and CDR2 as SNEGSKA (reference sequence). This chain's CDR3 is CSARDRAEAFF. CDR3 nucleotides: TGCAGTGCTAGAGATCGCGCTGAAGCTTTCTTT.

The V call is TRBV7-9, the J call TRBJ1-1, with D maybe TRBD1 (5 bases). The germline V and J ends were trimmed by 1 base and 11 bases, with 14 bases remaining between them. Germline values: CDR1 SEHNR, CDR2 FQNEAQ (reference sequence). The CDR3 covers 13 residues. The CDR3 protein is CASSLGQGNGAFF. DNA for the CDR3: TGTGCCAGCAGCTTAGGCCAGGGAAACGGCGCTTTCTTT.